This T cell receptor beta chain was retrieved from a study of T cells in Graves' hyperthyroidism and ophthalmopathy. Findings and caveats of the study: From stable hyperthyroidism, ophthalmopathy was separated by a 13 V-J model.

Amplified TCR beta CDR3 regions came from RNA transcripts. The TCR CDR3 first-round RT-PCR relied on the HTBI primer set. Via MiXCR, TCRdb re-called the multiplex PCR reads, giving one row per CDR3 protein. The data contain around 300,000 distinct CDR3 sequences, approximately 15% of them seen just once; the ten biggest clones take up approximately 25%. The length of the CDR3 is 15 residues. J gave up 3 bases and V 1 base, and 8 bases lay outside the gene matches. CDR1 and CDR2 from the germline V gene are DFQATT and SNEGSKA (reference sequence). This clonotype was counted at least ten times. Its target is not known.

The source is a woman aged 30 to 39 with Graves' hyperthyroidism. The sample was blood. The rearrangement links TRBV20-1 to TRBJ2-7, with 8 bases matching TRBD2. The CDR3 sequence: CSARGEGLAGYEQYF. CDR3 coding DNA: TGCAGTGCTAGAGGGGAGGGCCTAGCGGGCTACGAGCAGTACTTC.